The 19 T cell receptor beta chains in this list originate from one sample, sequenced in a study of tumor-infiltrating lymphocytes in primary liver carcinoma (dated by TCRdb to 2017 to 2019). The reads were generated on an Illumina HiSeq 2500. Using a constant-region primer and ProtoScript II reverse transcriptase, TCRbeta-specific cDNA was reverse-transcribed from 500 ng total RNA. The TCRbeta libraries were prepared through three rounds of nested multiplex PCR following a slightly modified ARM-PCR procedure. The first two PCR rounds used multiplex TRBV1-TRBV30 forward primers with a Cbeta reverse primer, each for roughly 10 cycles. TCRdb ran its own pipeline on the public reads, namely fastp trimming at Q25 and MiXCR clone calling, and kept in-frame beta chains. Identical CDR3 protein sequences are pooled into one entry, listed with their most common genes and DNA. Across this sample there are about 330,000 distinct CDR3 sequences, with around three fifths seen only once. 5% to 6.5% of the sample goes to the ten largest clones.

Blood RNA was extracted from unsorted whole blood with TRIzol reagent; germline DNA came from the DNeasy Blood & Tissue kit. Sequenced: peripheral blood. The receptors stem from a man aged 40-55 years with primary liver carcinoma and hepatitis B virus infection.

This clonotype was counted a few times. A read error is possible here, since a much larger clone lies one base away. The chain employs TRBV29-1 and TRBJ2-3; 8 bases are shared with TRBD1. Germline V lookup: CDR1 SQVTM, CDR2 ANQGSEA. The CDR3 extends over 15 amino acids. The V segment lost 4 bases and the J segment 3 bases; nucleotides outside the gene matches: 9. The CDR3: CSVGQGLSPTDTQYF. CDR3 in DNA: TGCAGCGTTGGACAGGGGTTGAGCCCAACAGATACGCAGTATTTT.

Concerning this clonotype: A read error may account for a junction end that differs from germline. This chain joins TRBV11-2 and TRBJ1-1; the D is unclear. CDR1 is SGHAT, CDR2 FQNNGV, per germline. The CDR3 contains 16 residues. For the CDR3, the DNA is TGTGCCAGCAACCACTCAGCGGTTGTATTGAACACTGAGGCTTTCTTT. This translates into CASNHSAVVLNTEAFF.

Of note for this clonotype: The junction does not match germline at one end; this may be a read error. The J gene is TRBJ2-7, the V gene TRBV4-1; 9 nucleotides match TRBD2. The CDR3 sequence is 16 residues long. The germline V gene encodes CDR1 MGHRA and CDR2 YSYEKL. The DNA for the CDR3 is TGCGCCAGCAGCCAAGGTGGTAGCGGGAGAGGCCACGAACAGTACTTC. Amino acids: CASSQGGSGRGHEQYF.

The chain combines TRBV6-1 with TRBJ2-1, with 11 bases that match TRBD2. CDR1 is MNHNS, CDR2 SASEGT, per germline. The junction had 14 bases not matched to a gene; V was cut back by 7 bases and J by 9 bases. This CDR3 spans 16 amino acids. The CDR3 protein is CASTTIAGGPWGEQFF. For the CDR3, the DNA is TGTGCCAGCACTACGATAGCGGGAGGGCCGTGGGGTGAGCAGTTCTTC.

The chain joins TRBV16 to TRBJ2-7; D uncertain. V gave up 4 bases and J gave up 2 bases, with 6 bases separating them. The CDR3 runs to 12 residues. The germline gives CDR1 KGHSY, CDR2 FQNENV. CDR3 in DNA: TGTGCCAGCAGCCGGGAAACCTACGAGCAGTACTTC. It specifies CASSRETYEQYF.

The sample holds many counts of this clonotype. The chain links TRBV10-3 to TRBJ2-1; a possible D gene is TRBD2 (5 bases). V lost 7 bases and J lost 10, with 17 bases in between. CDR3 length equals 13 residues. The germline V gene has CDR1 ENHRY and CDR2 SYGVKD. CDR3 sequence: CAITREGLGEQFF. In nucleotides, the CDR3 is TGTGCCATCACTCGCGAGGGATTAGGGGAGCAGTTCTTC.

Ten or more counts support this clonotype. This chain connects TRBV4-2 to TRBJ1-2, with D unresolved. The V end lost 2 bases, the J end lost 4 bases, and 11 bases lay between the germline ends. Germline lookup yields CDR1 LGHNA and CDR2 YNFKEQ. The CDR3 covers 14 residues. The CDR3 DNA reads TGTGCCAGCAGCCAAATGGACGGTTCCTATGGCTACACCTTC. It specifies CASSQMDGSYGYTF.

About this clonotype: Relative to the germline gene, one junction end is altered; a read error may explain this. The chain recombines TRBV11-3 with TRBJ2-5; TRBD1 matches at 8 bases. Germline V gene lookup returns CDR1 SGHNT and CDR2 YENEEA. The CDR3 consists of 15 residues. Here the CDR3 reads CTSNLSAGGPGPQYF. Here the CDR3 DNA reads TGTACCAGCAACTTAAGCGCAGGGGGCCCCGGACCCCAGTACTTC.

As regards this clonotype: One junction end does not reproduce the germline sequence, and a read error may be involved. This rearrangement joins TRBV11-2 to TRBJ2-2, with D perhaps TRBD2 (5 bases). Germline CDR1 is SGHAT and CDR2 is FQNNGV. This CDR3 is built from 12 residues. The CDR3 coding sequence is TGTGCCAACAGCCCGTCGGACGGGGAGCTGTTATTT. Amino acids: CANSPSDGELLF.

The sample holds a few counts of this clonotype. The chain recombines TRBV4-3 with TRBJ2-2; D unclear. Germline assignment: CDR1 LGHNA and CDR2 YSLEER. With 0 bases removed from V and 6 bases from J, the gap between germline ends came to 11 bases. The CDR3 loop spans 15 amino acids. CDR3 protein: CASSQDLSGAGELFF. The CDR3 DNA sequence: TGCGCCAGCAGCCAAGATCTCAGTGGCGCCGGGGAGCTGTTTTTT.

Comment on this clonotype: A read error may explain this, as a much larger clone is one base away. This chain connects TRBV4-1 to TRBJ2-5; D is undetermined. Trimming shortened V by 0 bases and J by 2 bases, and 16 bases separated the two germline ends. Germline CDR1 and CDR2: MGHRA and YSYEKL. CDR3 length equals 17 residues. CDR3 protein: CASSQDPVRRSQETQYF. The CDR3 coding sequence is TGCGCCAGCAGCCAAGATCCGGTACGGCGCAGTCAAGAGACCCAGTACTTC.

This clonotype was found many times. The CDR3 DNA sequence: TGTGCCAGCAGCTTACCGGGACAGGGGGAAAAACTGTTTTTT. It is translated as CASSLPGQGEKLFF. The rearrangement links TRBV11-1 to TRBJ1-4, with 10 bases fitting TRBD1. CDR3 length: 14 amino acids. V was clipped by 2 bases and J by 8 bases; unmatched bases: 2. Germline V lookup: CDR1 SGHAT, CDR2 FQDESV (reference sequence).

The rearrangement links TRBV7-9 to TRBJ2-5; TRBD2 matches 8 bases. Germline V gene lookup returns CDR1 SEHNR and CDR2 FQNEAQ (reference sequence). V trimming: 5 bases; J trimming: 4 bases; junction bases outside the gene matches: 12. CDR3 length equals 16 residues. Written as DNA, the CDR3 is TGTGCCAGCAGCCCCTTGGGACTAGGTCCGGGAGAGACCCAGTACTTC. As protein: CASSPLGLGPGETQYF. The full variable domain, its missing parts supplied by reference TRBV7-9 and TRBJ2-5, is DTGVSQNPRHKITKRGQNVTFRCDPISEHNRLYWYRQTLGQGPEFLTYFQNEAQLEKSRLLSDRFSAERPKGSFSTLEIQRTEQGDSAMYLCASSPLGLGPGETQYFGPGTRLLVL.

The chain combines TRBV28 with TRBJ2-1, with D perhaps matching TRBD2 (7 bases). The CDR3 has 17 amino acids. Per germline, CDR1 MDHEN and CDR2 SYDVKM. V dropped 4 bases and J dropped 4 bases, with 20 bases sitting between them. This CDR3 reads CASSSLGASGIYNEQFF. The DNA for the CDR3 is TGTGCCAGCAGTTCCCTGGGGGCTAGCGGAATATACAATGAGCAGTTCTTC.

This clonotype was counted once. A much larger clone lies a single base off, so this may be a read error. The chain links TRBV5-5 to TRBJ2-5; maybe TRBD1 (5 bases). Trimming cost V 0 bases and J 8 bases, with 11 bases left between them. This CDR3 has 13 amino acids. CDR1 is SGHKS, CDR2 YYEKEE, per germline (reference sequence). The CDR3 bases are TGTGCCAGCAGCTTGGTCAGGGCAGATACCCAGTACTTC. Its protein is CASSLVRADTQYF. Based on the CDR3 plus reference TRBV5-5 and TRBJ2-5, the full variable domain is DAGVTQSPTHLIKTRGQQVTLRCSPISGHKSVSWYQQVLGQGPQFIFQYYEKEERGRGNFPDRFSARQFPNYSSELNVNALLLGDSALYLCASSLVRADTQYFGPGTRLLVL.

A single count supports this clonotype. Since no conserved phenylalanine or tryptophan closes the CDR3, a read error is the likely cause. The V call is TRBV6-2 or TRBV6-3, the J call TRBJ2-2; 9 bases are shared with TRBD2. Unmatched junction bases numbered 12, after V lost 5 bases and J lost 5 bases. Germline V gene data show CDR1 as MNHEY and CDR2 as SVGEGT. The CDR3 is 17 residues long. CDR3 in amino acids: CASSLVTGLAITGELFS. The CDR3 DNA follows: TGTGCCAGCAGTCTGGTTACCGGACTAGCGATTACCGGGGAGCTGTTTTCT.

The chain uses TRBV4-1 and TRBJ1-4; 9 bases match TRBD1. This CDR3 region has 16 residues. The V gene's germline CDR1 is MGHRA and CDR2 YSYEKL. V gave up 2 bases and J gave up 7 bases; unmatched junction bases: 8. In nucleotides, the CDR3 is TGCGCCAGCAGCCAACAGGTCGGGACAGGGTCTGAAAAACTGTTTTTT. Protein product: CASSQQVGTGSEKLFF.

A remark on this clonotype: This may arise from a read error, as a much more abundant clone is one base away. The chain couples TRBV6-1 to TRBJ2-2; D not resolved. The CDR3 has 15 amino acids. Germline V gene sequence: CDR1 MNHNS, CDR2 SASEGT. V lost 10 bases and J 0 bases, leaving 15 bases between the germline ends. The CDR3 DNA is TGTGCCATCAGGTCGGATCCTCCGAACACCGGGGAGCTGTTTTTT. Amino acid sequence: CAIRSDPPNTGELFF.

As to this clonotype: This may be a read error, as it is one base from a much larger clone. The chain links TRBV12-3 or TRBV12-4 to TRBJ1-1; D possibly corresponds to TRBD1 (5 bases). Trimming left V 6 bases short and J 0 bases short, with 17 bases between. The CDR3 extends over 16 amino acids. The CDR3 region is CASSLGKGTMNTEAFF. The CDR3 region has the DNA TGTGCCAGCAGCCTAGGTAAAGGGACTATGAACACTGAAGCTTTCTTT.